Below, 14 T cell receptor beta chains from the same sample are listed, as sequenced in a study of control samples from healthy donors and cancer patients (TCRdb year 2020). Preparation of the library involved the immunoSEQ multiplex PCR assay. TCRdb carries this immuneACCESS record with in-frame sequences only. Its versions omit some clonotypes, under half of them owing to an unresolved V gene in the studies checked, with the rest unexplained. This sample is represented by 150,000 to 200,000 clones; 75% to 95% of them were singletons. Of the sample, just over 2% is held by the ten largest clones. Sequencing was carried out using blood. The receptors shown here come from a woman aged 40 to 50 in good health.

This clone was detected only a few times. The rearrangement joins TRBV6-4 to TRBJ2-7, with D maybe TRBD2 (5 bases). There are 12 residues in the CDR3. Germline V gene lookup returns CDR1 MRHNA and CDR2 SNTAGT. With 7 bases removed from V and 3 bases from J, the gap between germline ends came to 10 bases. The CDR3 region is CASTFGSYEQYF. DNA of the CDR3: TGTGCCAGCACCTTTGGGAGCTACGAGCAGTACTTC.

Here the CDR3 reads CASSFQGANTGELFF. CDR3 in DNA: TGTGCCAGCAGCTTTCAGGGGGCGAACACCGGGGAGCTGTTTTTT. The genes are TRBV5-4 and TRBJ2-2; 7 bases line up with TRBD1. The CDR3 is 15 amino acids. Germline-derived CDR1 and CDR2 are SGHNT and YYREEE (reference sequence). Unmatched junction bases numbered 1, after V lost 2 bases and J lost 0 bases.

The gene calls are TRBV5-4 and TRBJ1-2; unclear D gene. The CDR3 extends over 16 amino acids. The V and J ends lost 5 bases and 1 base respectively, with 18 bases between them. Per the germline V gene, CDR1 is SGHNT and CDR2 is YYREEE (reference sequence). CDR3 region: CASSSSGGLLNYGYTF. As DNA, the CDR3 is TGTGCCAGCAGTTCTTCTGGCGGGCTACTTAACTATGGCTACACCTTC.

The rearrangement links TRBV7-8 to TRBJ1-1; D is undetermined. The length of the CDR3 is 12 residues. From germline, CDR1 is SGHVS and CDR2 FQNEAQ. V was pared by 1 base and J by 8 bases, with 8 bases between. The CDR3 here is CASSLGSGEAFF. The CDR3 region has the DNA TGTGCCAGCAGCTTAGGAAGCGGGGAAGCTTTCTTT.

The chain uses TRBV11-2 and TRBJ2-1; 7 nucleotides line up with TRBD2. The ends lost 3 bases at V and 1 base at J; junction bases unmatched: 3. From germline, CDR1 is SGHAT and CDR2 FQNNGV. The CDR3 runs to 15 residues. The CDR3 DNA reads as TGTGCCAGCAGCTTGGGGGGGAGTTCCTACAATGAGCAGTTCTTC. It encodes CASSLGGSSYNEQFF.

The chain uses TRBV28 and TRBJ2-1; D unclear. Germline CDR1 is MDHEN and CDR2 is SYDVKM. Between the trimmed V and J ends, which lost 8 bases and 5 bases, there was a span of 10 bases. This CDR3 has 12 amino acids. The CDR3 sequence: CASARRDNEQFF. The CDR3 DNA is TGTGCCAGCGCTCGACGGGACAATGAGCAGTTCTTC. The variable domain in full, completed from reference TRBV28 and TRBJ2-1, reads DVKVTQSSRYLVKRTGEKVFLECVQDMDHENMFWYRQDPGLGLRLIYFSYDVKMKEKGDIPEGYSVSREKKERFSLILESASTNQTSMYLCASARRDNEQFFGPGTRLTVL.

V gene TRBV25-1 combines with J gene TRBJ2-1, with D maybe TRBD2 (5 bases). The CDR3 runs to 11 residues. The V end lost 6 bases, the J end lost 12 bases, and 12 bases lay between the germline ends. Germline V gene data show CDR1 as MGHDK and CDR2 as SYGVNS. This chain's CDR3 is CASSPDSLQFF. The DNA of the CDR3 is TGTGCCAGCAGCCCGGACTCGTTGCAGTTCTTC.

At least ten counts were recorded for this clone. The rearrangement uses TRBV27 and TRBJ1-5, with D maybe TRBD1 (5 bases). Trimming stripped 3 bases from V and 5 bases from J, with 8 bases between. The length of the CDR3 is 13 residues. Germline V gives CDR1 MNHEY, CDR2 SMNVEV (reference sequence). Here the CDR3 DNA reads TGTGCCAGCAGTTTTGTCAGGGATCAGCCCCAGCATTTT. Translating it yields CASSFVRDQPQHF.

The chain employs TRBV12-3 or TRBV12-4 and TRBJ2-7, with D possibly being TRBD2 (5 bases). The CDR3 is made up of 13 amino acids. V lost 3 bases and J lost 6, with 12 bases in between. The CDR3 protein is CASSLSGRGEQYF. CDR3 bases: TGTGCCAGCAGTTTGTCAGGCCGGGGCGAGCAGTACTTC.

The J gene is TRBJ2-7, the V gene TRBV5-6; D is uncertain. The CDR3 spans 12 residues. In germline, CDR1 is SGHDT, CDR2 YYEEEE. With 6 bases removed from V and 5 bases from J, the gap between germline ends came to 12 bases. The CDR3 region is CASTLGRNEQYF. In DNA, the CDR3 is TGTGCCAGCACCTTAGGACGAAACGAGCAGTACTTC.

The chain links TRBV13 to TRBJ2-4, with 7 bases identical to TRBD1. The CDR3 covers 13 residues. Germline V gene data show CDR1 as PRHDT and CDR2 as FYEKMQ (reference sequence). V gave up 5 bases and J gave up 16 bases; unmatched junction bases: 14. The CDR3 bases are TGTGCCAGCAGCGTTACAGGGGTGGCTTGGCAATACTTC. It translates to CASSVTGVAWQYF.

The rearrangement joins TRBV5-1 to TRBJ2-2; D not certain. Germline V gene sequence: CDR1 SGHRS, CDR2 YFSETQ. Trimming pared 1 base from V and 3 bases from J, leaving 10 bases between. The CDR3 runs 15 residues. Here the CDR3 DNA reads TGCGCCAGCAGCTTGAGCGAATCCTACACCGGGGAGCTGTTTTTT. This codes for CASSLSESYTGELFF.

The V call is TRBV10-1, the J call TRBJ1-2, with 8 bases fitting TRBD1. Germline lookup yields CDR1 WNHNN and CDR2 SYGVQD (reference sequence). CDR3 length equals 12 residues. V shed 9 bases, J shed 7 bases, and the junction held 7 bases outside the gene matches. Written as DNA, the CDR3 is TGCGCCAGTGCGACAGGGGATTGTGGCTACACCTTC. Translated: CASATGDCGYTF.

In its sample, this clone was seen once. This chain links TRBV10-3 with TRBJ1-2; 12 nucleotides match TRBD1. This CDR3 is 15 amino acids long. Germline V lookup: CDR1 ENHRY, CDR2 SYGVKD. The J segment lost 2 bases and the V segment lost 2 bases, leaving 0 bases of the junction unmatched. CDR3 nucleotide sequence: TGTGCCATCAGTGAGGGGACAGGGGGCAACTATGGCTACACCTTC. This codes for CAISEGTGGNYGYTF.